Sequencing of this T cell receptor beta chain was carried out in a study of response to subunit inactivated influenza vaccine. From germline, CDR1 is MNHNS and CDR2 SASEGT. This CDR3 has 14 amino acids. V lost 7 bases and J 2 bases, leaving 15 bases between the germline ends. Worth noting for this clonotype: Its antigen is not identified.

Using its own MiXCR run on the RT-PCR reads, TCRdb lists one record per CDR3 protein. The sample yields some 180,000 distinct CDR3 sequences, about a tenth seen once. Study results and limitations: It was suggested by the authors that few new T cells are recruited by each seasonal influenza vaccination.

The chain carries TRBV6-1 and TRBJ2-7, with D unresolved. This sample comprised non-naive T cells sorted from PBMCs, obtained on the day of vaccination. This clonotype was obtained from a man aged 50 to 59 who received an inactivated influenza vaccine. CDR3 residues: CASTVSSRPYEQYF. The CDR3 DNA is TGTGCCAGCACTGTAAGCTCACGCCCCTACGAGCAGTACTTC.